This passage covers 18 T cell receptor beta chains from one sample sequenced in a study of Ad26.COV2.S vaccination and SARS-CoV-2 variants. The protocol was immunoSEQ multiplex PCR, while the TCRdb copy is restricted to in-frame clones and leaves out a portion. Here the sample spans hundreds of thousands of clones, about 85% being singletons. This sample's treatment: approximately 18 received Ad26.COV2.S at low or high dose, single or two shots; several received placebo; per-sample allocation not given. Day 63 after the first vaccine or placebo injection was the time point for sampling. Sequenced material: peripheral blood, taken in a trial of Ad26.COV2.S vaccine versus placebo. The receptors derive from a person between 18 and 65 years old who received the Ad26.COV2.S COVID-19 vaccine or a placebo.

The rearrangement links TRBV29-1 to TRBJ2-3; D could derive from TRBD1 or TRBD2 (5 bases each). Germline V lookup: CDR1 SQVTM, CDR2 ANQGSEA. V dropped 2 bases and J dropped 1 base, with 13 bases sitting between them. The CDR3 covers 15 residues. CDR3 protein: CSVERSGQGTDTQYF. DNA of the CDR3: TGCAGCGTTGAACGGTCGGGGCAGGGCACAGATACGCAGTATTTT.

The chain carries TRBV12-3 or TRBV12-4 and TRBJ2-1; D not resolved. CDR3 length: 12 amino acids. V lost 3 bases and J 3 bases, leaving 3 bases between the germline ends. The CDR3 DNA follows: TGTGCCAGCAGTTTTATCTACAATGAGCAGTTCTTC. Protein: CASSFIYNEQFF.

In its sample, this clone was seen once. The rearrangement links TRBV7-6 to TRBJ2-6; D remains ambiguous. This CDR3 spans 18 amino acids. Trimming pared 7 bases from V and 0 bases from J, leaving 19 bases between. Germline V gene sequence: CDR1 SGHVS, CDR2 FNYEAQ. The DNA of the CDR3 is TGTGCCAGCACTCCATTAGGAGAGGCCCTCTCTGGGGCCAACGTCCTGACTTTC. This encodes CASTPLGEALSGANVLTF.

This chain joins TRBV19 and TRBJ2-7; D is undetermined. V was trimmed by 1 base and J by 0 bases, leaving 13 bases between them. The germline gives CDR1 LNHDA, CDR2 SQIVND (reference sequence). This CDR3 comprises 16 residues. CDR3 sequence reads: CASSIGASASSYEQYF. The CDR3 bases are TGTGCCAGTAGTATAGGGGCGTCGGCCAGCTCCTACGAGCAGTACTTC.

The rearrangement joins TRBV5-1 to TRBJ2-1; D may correspond to TRBD1 or TRBD2 (6 bases each). The V gene's germline CDR1 is SGHRS and CDR2 YFSETQ. This CDR3 has 15 amino acids. V was trimmed by 5 bases and J by 4 bases, leaving 16 bases between them. For the CDR3, the DNA is TGCGCCAGCAGGACAGGAGGGGGGACGTACAATGAGCAGTTCTTC. Protein product: CASRTGGGTYNEQFF.

This chain joins TRBV15 and TRBJ2-3; D unresolved. CDR3 length: 16 residues. Trimming removed 1 base at V and 0 bases at J, with 11 bases between. In germline, CDR1 is LNHNV, CDR2 YYDKDF (reference sequence). The CDR3 sequence: CATSRVFFVSTDTQYF. The CDR3, as DNA: TGTGCCACCAGCAGAGTCTTTTTTGTGAGCACAGATACGCAGTATTTT. The full variable domain, its missing parts supplied by reference TRBV15 and TRBJ2-3, is DAMVIQNPRYQVTQFGKPVTLSCSQTLNHNVMYWYQQKSSQAPKLLFHYYDKDFNNEADTPDNFQSRRPNTSFCFLDIRSPGLGDTAMYLCATSRVFFVSTDTQYFGPGTRLTVL.

The rearrangement joins TRBV19 to TRBJ1-1; D might be TRBD1 (6 bases). Germline lookup yields CDR1 LNHDA and CDR2 SQIVND (reference sequence). The CDR3 length is 13 residues. V gave up 5 bases and J gave up 5 bases, with 12 bases separating them. The CDR3 sequence: CASSRGQGTEAFF. The CDR3 DNA reads as TGTGCCAGTAGTCGGGGGCAGGGGACTGAAGCTTTCTTT.

This clone was seen only a few times. This rearrangement joins TRBV5-4 to TRBJ2-2; 14 nucleotides line up with TRBD2. This CDR3 has 19 residues. The junction had 11 bases not matched to a gene; V was cut back by 0 bases and J by 7 bases. Germline V gene lookup returns CDR1 SGHNT and CDR2 YYREEE (reference sequence). In nucleotides, the CDR3 is TGTGCCAGCAGCTTGGAGCGGGGACTAGCGGGAGTTAAAGGCGGGGAGCTGTTTTTT. It encodes CASSLERGLAGVKGGELFF.

The chain links TRBV27 to TRBJ2-3; D ambiguous. V lost 7 bases to trimming and J lost 2 bases, with 13 bases between them. CDR3 length: 14 amino acids. Germline lookup yields CDR1 MNHEY and CDR2 SMNVEV (reference sequence). CDR3 sequence reads: CASKLEKDTDTQYF. CDR3 DNA sequence: TGTGCCAGCAAACTCGAGAAAGACACAGATACGCAGTATTTT.

J is TRBJ1-3 and V is TRBV7-9, with no clear D. The V gene's germline CDR1 is SEHNR and CDR2 FQNEAQ (reference sequence). The CDR3 is 14 residues long. Trimming took off 1 base at V and 1 base at J, with 5 bases between the two ends. The CDR3 sequence: CASSLVGSGNTIYF. The CDR3 DNA reads TGTGCCAGCAGCTTAGTAGGGTCTGGAAACACCATATATTTT.

The chain has TRBV4-3 and TRBJ2-3, with D perhaps matching TRBD1 or TRBD2 (5 bases each). Deletions cut 6 bases from V and 1 base from J, with 11 bases between. From germline, CDR1 is LGHNA and CDR2 YSLEER. This CDR3 spans 14 amino acids. The CDR3 nucleotides read TGCGCCAGCAGTCCCCGGGACCGCACAGATACGCAGTATTTT. It yields the protein CASSPRDRTDTQYF.

In this sample, this clone turned up once. V is TRBV6-2 or TRBV6-3 and J is TRBJ2-3; 9 nucleotides match TRBD2. Unmatched junction bases numbered 4, after V lost 2 bases and J lost 4 bases. The CDR3 consists of 15 residues. CDR1 and CDR2 from the germline V gene are MNHEY and SVGEGT. Written as DNA, the CDR3 is TGTGCCAGCAGTTACGGGGGCGGGAGGGCAGATACGCAGTATTTT. Amino acids: CASSYGGGRADTQYF.

The chain joins TRBV15 to TRBJ1-3; tentatively, D is TRBD1 (5 bases). V lost 0 bases, J lost 4 bases, and 10 bases lay in between. The germline CDR1 and CDR2 sequences are LNHNV and YYDKDF (reference sequence). The CDR3 covers 15 residues. This CDR3 reads CATSRDVTDGNTIYF. The CDR3 DNA sequence: TGTGCCACCAGCAGAGATGTGACAGACGGAAACACCATATATTTT.

A single count supports this clone. The chain uses TRBV4-3 and TRBJ2-2; D might be TRBD1 (6 bases). Germline CDR1 is LGHNA and CDR2 is YSLEER. Trimming cost V 1 base and J 0 bases, with 15 bases left between them. CDR3 size: 18 residues. This chain's CDR3 is CASSQVVLGAANTGELFF. The DNA for the CDR3 is TGCGCCAGCAGCCAAGTTGTATTGGGGGCCGCGAACACCGGGGAGCTGTTTTTT.

This clone has just one count. The rearrangement joins TRBV30 to TRBJ2-7; D possibly corresponds to TRBD1 (5 bases). The germline CDR1 and CDR2 sequences are GTSNPN and SVGIG (reference sequence). CDR3 size: 14 residues. Trimming stripped 2 bases from V and 2 bases from J, with 13 bases between. CDR3 bases: TGTGCCTGGAGTCTGGACACTCGCCCCTACGAGCAGTACTTC. This sequence encodes CAWSLDTRPYEQYF.

A word on this clone: A read error may account for a junction end that differs from germline. The chain has TRBV2 and TRBJ2-3; 8 nucleotides line up with TRBD2. The CDR3 contains 11 residues. In germline, CDR1 is SNHLY, CDR2 FYNNEI. The CDR3 nucleotides read TGTGCCAGCAGTGAAGAAGGGACTAGTTGTTTT. Encoded protein: CASSEEGTSCF.

The rearrangement joins TRBV28 to TRBJ2-3, with D possibly being TRBD2 (5 bases). Germline loops: CDR1 MDHEN, CDR2 SYDVKM. The CDR3 totals 16 residues. V was shortened by 3 bases and J by 1 base, with 14 bases between the two germline ends. The CDR3 protein is CASSFGNYLGTDTQYF. In DNA form, the CDR3 reads TGTGCCAGCAGTTTCGGGAACTACCTAGGCACAGATACGCAGTATTTT.

V is TRBV25-1 and J is TRBJ1-1; D not certain. CDR1 and CDR2 (germline): MGHDK, SYGVNS. The CDR3 spans 15 residues. Trimming stripped 11 bases from V and 0 bases from J, with 19 bases between. The chain's CDR3 is CAGPWARIMNTEAFF. CDR3 coding DNA: TGTGCCGGACCCTGGGCCCGAATCATGAACACTGAAGCTTTCTTT.